These 17 T cell receptor beta chains share one sample of origin, sequenced in a study of T and B cells in COVID-19 patients. BIOMED2 TRB-A/B primer pools were used in multiplex TRB PCR. A single record per CDR3 protein comes from TCRdb applying MiXCR to the multiplex PCR reads. The sample lists about 11,000 distinct CDR3 sequences, around 34% occurring once. Blood genomic DNA input for TRB amplification was 250-500 ng. The sequenced sample consisted of blood. Receptors were obtained from a human donor with active COVID-19.

The V call is TRBV30, the J call TRBJ1-5; TRBD1 matches at 7 bases. This CDR3 has 13 amino acids. The V gene's germline CDR1 is GTSNPN and CDR2 SVGIG (reference sequence). Unmatched junction bases numbered 0, after V lost 0 bases and J lost 4 bases. The DNA for the CDR3 is TGTGCCTGGAGTGTACAGGGGAATCAGCCCCAGCATTTT. This encodes CAWSVQGNQPQHF.

In its sample, this clonotype ranks as medium-sized. The V and J genes are TRBV27 and TRBJ2-7; D gene uncertain. V was pared by 1 base and J by 3 bases, with 16 bases between. The CDR3 length is 16 residues. The germline V gene encodes CDR1 MNHEY and CDR2 SMNVEV (reference sequence). CDR3 sequence (DNA): TGTGCCAGCAGTTTATTTTATCCCTCCGGCGGCTACGAGCAGTACTTC. Translated: CASSLFYPSGGYEQYF.

This chain uses TRBV2 with TRBJ2-2; TRBD2 matches 13 bases. The length of the CDR3 is 16 residues. Germline CDR1 reads SNHLY; CDR2 reads FYNNEI. The J segment lost 5 bases and the V segment lost 5 bases, leaving 5 bases of the junction unmatched. This CDR3 is CASSPLGLAGTGELFF. CDR3 nucleotide sequence: TGTGCCAGCAGTCCCCTGGGACTAGCGGGAACCGGGGAGCTGTTTTTT.

About this clonotype: A read error may explain this, as a much larger clone is one base away. V gene TRBV29-1 combines with J gene TRBJ1-1; D perhaps matches TRBD1 (6 bases). V was shortened by 7 bases and J by 6 bases, with 18 bases between the two germline ends. Germline assignment: CDR1 SQVTM and CDR2 ANQGSEA. This CDR3 comprises 13 residues. The CDR3 sequence: CSGAQGFAAEAFF. The CDR3 DNA reads TGCAGCGGAGCACAGGGTTTTGCCGCTGAAGCTTTCTTT.

By its share, this clonotype is medium-sized. This chain links TRBV19 with TRBJ1-4; D possibly corresponds to TRBD1 (5 bases). Germline V gene data show CDR1 as LNHDA and CDR2 as SQIVND (reference sequence). This CDR3 contains 16 residues. V was clipped by 1 base and J by 7 bases, with 16 bases between them. The CDR3 sequence is CASSIGDRRRGEKLFF. Written as DNA, the CDR3 is TGTGCCAGTAGTATAGGGGACCGCCGTCGGGGTGAAAAACTGTTTTTT.

The rearrangement links TRBV19 to TRBJ1-1; D is possibly TRBD1 (5 bases). Trimming left V 3 bases short and J 0 bases short, with 11 bases between. Germline V lookup: CDR1 LNHDA, CDR2 SQIVND (reference sequence). The CDR3 is made up of 15 amino acids. Written as DNA, the CDR3 is TGTGCCAGTAGTATTGCGGGGGTGGTGAACACTGAAGCTTTCTTT. Its translation is CASSIAGVVNTEAFF.

The gene calls are TRBV2 and TRBJ2-1; D may be TRBD1 (6 bases). Germline lookup yields CDR1 SNHLY and CDR2 FYNNEI. V dropped 5 bases and J dropped 5 bases, with 13 bases sitting between them. CDR3 length: 14 amino acids. The CDR3 DNA reads TGTGCCAGCAGTCAAGGGGGTAGTAACAATGAGCAGTTCTTC. Translating it yields CASSQGGSNNEQFF.

This clonotype was observed a handful of times. The V gene is TRBV6-5, the J gene TRBJ2-3; D is ambiguous. The germline gives CDR1 MNHEY, CDR2 SVGAGI. V was clipped by 9 bases and J by 5 bases, with 6 bases between them. The CDR3 sequence is 10 residues long. CDR3 loop: CASRVDTQYF. CDR3 in DNA: TGTGCCAGTCGGGTAGATACGCAGTATTTT.

DNA of the CDR3: TGCGCCAGCAGTACTGACGTGGCGGGTAGCACAGATACGCAGTATTTT. It translates to CASSTDVAGSTDTQYF. The chain couples TRBV5-1 to TRBJ2-3, with D perhaps TRBD2 (5 bases). The CDR3 is made up of 16 amino acids. V gave up 5 bases and J gave up 0 bases, with 16 bases separating them. Germline CDR1 reads SGHRS; CDR2 reads YFSETQ.

The chain is built from TRBV12-3 or TRBV12-4 and TRBJ2-2, with 8 bases identical to TRBD1. The trim removed 6 bases at V and 0 bases at J, leaving 9 bases unmatched. This CDR3 has 17 amino acids. CDR3 sequence (DNA): TGTGCCAGCAGCCAAGGACAGGGAACAACGAACACCGGGGAGCTGTTTTTT. This translates into CASSQGQGTTNTGELFF.

This clonotype was picked up a small number of times. This chain links TRBV9 with TRBJ1-4; 8 bases map to TRBD1. Germline values: CDR1 SGDLS, CDR2 YYNGEE. With 3 bases clipped from V and 1 base from J, the junction kept 2 bases outside the gene matches. The CDR3 has 15 residues. The CDR3 nucleotides read TGTGCCAGCAGCGGGACAGGGCAAACTAATGAAAAACTGTTTTTT. Its translation: CASSGTGQTNEKLFF.

V gene TRBV5-4 combines with J gene TRBJ1-1; no definite D call. Germline CDR1 is SGHNT and CDR2 is YYREEE (reference sequence). The V end lost 3 bases, the J end lost 0 bases, and 15 bases lay between the germline ends. The CDR3 is 16 residues long. The CDR3: CASSSRPARMNTEAFF. In DNA form, the CDR3 reads TGTGCCAGCAGCTCGAGGCCAGCACGGATGAACACTGAAGCTTTCTTT.

The chain has TRBV19 and TRBJ2-7; TRBD1 aligns across 9 bases. J lost 5 bases, V lost 7 bases, and 24 bases had no gene match. The CDR3 has 19 amino acids. Germline V gene sequence: CDR1 LNHDA, CDR2 SQIVND (reference sequence). This CDR3 reads CASTNLFRDRAAYLNEQYF. The CDR3 nucleotides are TGTGCCAGTACCAACCTTTTCCGGGACAGGGCGGCCTATTTGAACGAGCAGTACTTC.

This chain uses TRBV5-6 with TRBJ1-1; tentative D call: TRBD1 (5 bases). The CDR3 has 11 amino acids. The germline gives CDR1 SGHDT, CDR2 YYEEEE. V lost 4 bases, J lost 7 bases, and 8 bases lay in between. The CDR3 DNA follows: TGTGCCAGCAGCATGGGGGGTGAAGCTTTCTTT. Its protein product is CASSMGGEAFF.

In this sample, this clonotype turned up a few times. DNA for the CDR3: TGTGCCAGCAGTTTGACCCAGCGGGCCCCCTACGAGCAGTACTTC. Its translation is CASSLTQRAPYEQYF. The V call is TRBV27, the J call TRBJ2-7; a weak D match, TRBD2 (6 bases). The CDR3 loop spans 15 amino acids. Germline assignment: CDR1 MNHEY and CDR2 SMNVEV (reference sequence). Trimming took off 3 bases at V and 2 bases at J, with 14 bases between the two ends.

This chain joins TRBV6-2 or TRBV6-3 and TRBJ2-7; possible D gene TRBD1, 6 bases. This CDR3 is 15 amino acids long. CDR1 is MNHEY, CDR2 SVGEGT, per germline. The V gene lost 0 bases and the J gene lost 1 base, with 10 bases spanning the gap. Written as DNA, the CDR3 is TGTGCCAGCAGTTACTCGACAGGAAGGTCCTACGAGCAGTACTTC. This sequence encodes CASSYSTGRSYEQYF.

This clonotype counts as medium-sized. The gene calls are TRBV6-5 and TRBJ1-2; 8 positions agree with TRBD1. The J segment lost 9 bases and the V segment lost 6 bases, leaving 6 bases of the junction unmatched. Germline-derived CDR1 and CDR2 are MNHEY and SVGAGI. The length of the CDR3 is 12 residues. The CDR3 spells CASRRRQGSYTF. The DNA for the CDR3 is TGTGCCAGCAGAAGAAGACAGGGGAGCTACACCTTC.